The 6 T cell receptor beta chains below come from one sample, sequenced in a study of follicular helper T cells after annual influenza vaccination. Time point given: 2014-2015 season, 7 days after vaccination. TCRdb's table, derived via immunoSEQ multiplex PCR, lists solely in-frame clones and lacks some. In the table there are over 14,000 clones, 70% to 85% of which are singletons. Specimen: CXCR5+ CD38- circulating T follicular helper cells from blood, collected 7 days after influenza vaccination. Noted subset: circulating Tfh, non-naive CD4+CXCR5+PD-1+ (ICOS+CD38+ or ICOS-CD38-). All receptors derive from an adult who received the influenza vaccine.

V gene TRBV7-2 combines with J gene TRBJ1-4; D might be TRBD1 (6 bases). The germline V gene has CDR1 SGHTA and CDR2 FQGNSA. There are 16 residues in the CDR3. Trimming left V 4 bases short and J 0 bases short, with 12 bases between. The CDR3 DNA follows: TGTGCCAGCAGCTCAATCTGGACAGCAACTAATGAAAAACTGTTTTTT. Protein: CASSSIWTATNEKLFF.

The rearrangement links TRBV11-2 to TRBJ2-1, with TRBD1 matching 10 bases. CDR1 SGHAT and CDR2 FQNNGV come from the germline V gene. V lost 5 bases, J lost 8 bases, and 12 bases stayed unmatched. The CDR3 runs 16 residues. The CDR3 sequence: CASSPPGTGESDEQFF. CDR3 bases: TGTGCCAGCAGCCCGCCCGGGACAGGGGAAAGCGATGAGCAGTTCTTC.

This clone was observed a handful of times. The rearrangement uses TRBV5-6 and TRBJ1-4, with 10 bases that match TRBD1. V was pared by 4 bases and J by 8 bases, with 11 bases of the junction left unmatched. From germline, CDR1 is SGHDT and CDR2 YYEEEE. This CDR3 has 16 residues. CDR3 protein: CASSRGQGLAYEKLFF. For the CDR3, the DNA is TGTGCCAGCAGCCGGGGACAGGGGCTGGCCTACGAAAAACTGTTTTTT.

The gene calls are TRBV6-1 and TRBJ2-5; D may be TRBD2 (7 bases). The length of the CDR3 is 13 residues. The germline V gene encodes CDR1 MNHNS and CDR2 SASEGT. V lost 7 bases and J lost 11, with 20 bases in between. CDR3 amino acids: CASTREGGREQYF. The CDR3 DNA reads TGTGCCAGCACTCGTGAGGGGGGGAGAGAGCAGTACTTC.

V and J are TRBV19 and TRBJ2-1; 12 bases align to TRBD2. CDR1 and CDR2 from the germline V gene are LNHDA and SQIVND (reference sequence). CDR3 length: 17 amino acids. Unmatched junction bases numbered 4, after V lost 4 bases and J lost 0 bases. The CDR3 bases are TGTGCCAGTAGTAGGCTAGCGGGGGGGAGCTCCTACAATGAGCAGTTCTTC. Translation: CASSRLAGGSSYNEQFF.

The chain is built from TRBV12-5 and TRBJ1-2; D remains ambiguous. CDR1 and CDR2 from the germline V gene are LGHNT and FRNRAP. V gave up 0 bases and J gave up 4 bases, with 9 bases separating them. The CDR3 is 14 residues long. This chain's CDR3 is CASGLVPGSYGYTF. In DNA form, the CDR3 reads TGTGCTAGTGGTTTGGTACCCGGGTCCTATGGCTACACCTTC. Full variable domain (rest looked up from reference TRBV12-5 and TRBJ1-2): DARVTQTPRHKVTEMGQEVTMRCQPILGHNTVFWYRQTMMQGLELLAYFRNRAPLDDSGMPKDRFSAEMPDATLATLKIQPSEPRDSAVYFCASGLVPGSYGYTFGSGTRLTVV.